This T cell receptor beta chain was documented in a study of T cell responses to AZD1222 COVID-19 vaccine. The wider study: Second doses were pooled across both intervals (about 4 or about 12 weeks). Whole-study results and caveats: It should be noted that donors were predominantly white British and more often female, and clonal diversity was possibly underestimated. Vaccination with two AZD1222 doses was followed by a rise in Spike-specific TCR breadth and depth. Researchers report vaccine-associated CD4 TCRs spanning spike, with dominance at 160-218 and 743-854.

With regard to this clone: Its antigen is unknown.

Generated by immunoSEQ multiplex PCR, the TCRdb table keeps only in-frame clones and is missing some. The table shows under 140,000 clones, with about 85% occurring only once. V shed 4 bases and J shed 3 bases, with 9 bases lying between them. The CDR3 totals 13 residues. This TCR derives from an adult in good health. This rearrangement joins TRBV12-3 or TRBV12-4 to TRBJ1-2; D possibly corresponds to TRBD1 (6 bases). Material: peripheral blood, obtained on day 0 of AZD1222 vaccination. CDR3 coding DNA: TGTGCCAGCAGTTCAGGGGTGGACTATGGCTACACCTTC. Its protein is CASSSGVDYGYTF.